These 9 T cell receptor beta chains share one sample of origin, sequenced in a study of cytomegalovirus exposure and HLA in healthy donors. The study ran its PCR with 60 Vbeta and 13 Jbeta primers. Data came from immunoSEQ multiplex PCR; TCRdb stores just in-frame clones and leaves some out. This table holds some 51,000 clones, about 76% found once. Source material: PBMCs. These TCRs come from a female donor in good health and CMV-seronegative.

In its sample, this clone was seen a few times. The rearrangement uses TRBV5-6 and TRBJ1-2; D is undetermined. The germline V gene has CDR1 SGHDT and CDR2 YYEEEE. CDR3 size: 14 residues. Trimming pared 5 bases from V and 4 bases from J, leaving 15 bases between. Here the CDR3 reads CASSAETLSYGYTF. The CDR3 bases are TGTGCCAGCAGTGCAGAAACACTATCCTATGGCTACACCTTC.

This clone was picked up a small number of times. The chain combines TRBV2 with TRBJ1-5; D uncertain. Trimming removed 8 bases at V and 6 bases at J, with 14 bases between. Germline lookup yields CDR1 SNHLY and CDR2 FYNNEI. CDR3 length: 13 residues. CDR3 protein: CASSLLYAQPQHF. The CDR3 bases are TGTGCCAGCTCTCTACTATATGCTCAGCCCCAGCATTTT.

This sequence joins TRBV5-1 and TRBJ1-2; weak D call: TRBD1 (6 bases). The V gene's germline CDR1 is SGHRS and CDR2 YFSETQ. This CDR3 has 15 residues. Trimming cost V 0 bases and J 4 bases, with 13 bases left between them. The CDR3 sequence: CASSLDQGHVYGYTF. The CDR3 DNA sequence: TGCGCCAGCAGCTTGGATCAGGGACACGTCTATGGCTACACCTTC.

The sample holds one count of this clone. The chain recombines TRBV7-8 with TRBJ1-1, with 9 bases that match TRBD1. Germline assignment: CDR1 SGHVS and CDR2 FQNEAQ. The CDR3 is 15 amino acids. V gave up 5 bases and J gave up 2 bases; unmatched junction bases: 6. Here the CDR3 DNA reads TGTGCCAGCAGCGTGTCACAGGGGGCCAACACTGAAGCTTTCTTT. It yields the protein CASSVSQGANTEAFF. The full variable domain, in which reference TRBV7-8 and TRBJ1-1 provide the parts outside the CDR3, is GAGVSQSPRYKVAKRGQDVALRCDPISGHVSLFWYQQALGQGPEFLTYFQNEAQLDKSGLPSDRFFAERPEGSVSTLKIQRTQQEDSAVYLCASSVSQGANTEAFFGQGTRLTVV.

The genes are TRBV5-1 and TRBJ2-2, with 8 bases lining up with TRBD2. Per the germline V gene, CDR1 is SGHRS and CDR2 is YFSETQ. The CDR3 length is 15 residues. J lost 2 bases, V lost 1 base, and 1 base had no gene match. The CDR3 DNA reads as TGCGCCAGCAGCTTGAGCGGGGGTAACACCGGGGAGCTGTTTTTT. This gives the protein CASSLSGGNTGELFF.

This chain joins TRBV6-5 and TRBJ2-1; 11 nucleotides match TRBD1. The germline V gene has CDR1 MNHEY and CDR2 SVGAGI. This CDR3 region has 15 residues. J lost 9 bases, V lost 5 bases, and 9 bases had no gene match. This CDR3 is CASSPGTGGRGEQFF. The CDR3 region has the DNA TGTGCCAGCAGTCCCGGGACAGGGGGAAGGGGTGAGCAGTTCTTC.

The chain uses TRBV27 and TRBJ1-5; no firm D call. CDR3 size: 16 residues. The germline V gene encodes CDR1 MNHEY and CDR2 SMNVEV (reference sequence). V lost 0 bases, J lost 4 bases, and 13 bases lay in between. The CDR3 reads CASSLSHTLGNQPQHF. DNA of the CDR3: TGTGCCAGCAGTTTATCGCACACCCTAGGTAATCAGCCCCAGCATTTT.

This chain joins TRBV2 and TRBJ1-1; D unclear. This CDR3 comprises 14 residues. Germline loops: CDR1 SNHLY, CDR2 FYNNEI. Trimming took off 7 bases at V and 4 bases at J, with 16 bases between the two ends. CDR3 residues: CASNGQAYGTEAFF. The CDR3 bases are TGTGCCAGCAATGGGCAGGCATATGGCACTGAAGCTTTCTTT.

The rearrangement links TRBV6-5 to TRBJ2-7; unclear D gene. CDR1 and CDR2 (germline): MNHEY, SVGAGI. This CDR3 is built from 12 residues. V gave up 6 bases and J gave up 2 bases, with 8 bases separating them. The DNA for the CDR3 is TGTGCCAGCAGGAGGAGCCCCTACGAGCAGTACTTC. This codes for CASRRSPYEQYF.